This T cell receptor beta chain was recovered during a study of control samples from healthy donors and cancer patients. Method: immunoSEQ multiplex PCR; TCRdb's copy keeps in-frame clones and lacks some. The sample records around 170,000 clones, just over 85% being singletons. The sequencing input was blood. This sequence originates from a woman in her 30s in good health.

The CDR3 spells CASSQGTGGRETQYF. CDR3 DNA: TGTGCCAGCAGCCAGGGGACAGGGGGCAGGGAGACCCAGTACTTC. The gene calls are TRBV11-2 and TRBJ2-5; 12 bases map to TRBD1. The CDR3 totals 15 residues. Per the germline V gene, CDR1 is SGHAT and CDR2 is FQNNGV. Trimming at V came to 5 bases and at J to 5 bases, leaving 6 bases not matched to a gene.